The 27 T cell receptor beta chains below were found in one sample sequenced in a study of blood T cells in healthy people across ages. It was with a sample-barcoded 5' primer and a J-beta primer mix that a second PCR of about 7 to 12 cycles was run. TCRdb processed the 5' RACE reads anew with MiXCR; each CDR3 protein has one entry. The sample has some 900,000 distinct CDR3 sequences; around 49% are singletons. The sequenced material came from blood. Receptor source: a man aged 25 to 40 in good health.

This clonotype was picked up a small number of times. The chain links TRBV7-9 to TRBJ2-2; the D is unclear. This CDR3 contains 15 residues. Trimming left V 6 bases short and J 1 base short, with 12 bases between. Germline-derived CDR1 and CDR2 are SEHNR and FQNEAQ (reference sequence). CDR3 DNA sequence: TGTGCCAGCAGATATAGAGGCCGGAACACCGGGGAGCTGTTTTTT. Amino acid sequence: CASRYRGRNTGELFF.

The CDR3: CASSSTHGNTEAFF. The CDR3 bases are TGTGCCAGCAGCTCGACCCATGGGAACACTGAAGCTTTCTTT. The chain recombines TRBV7-3 with TRBJ1-1, with no clear D. V lost 4 bases, J lost 1 base, and 10 bases lay in between. Germline CDR1 is SGHTA and CDR2 is FQGTGA. The CDR3 covers 14 residues.

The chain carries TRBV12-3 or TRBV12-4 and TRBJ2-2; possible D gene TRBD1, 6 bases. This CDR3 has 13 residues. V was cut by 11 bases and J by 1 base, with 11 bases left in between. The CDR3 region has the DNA TGTGCCGGAGGACAGATGAACACCGGGGAGCTGTTTTTT. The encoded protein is CAGGQMNTGELFF.

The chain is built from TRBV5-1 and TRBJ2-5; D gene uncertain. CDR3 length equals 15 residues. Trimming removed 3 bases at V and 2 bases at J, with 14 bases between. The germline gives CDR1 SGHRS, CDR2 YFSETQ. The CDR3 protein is CASSSLMVRQETQYF. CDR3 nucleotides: TGCGCCAGCAGCTCCCTGATGGTCAGACAAGAGACCCAGTACTTC.

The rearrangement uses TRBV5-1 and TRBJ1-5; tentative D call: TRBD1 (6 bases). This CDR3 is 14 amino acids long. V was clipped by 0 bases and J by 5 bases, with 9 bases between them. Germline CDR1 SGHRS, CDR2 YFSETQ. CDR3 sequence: CASSLEGVDQPQHF. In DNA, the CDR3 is TGCGCCAGCAGCTTGGAGGGGGTCGATCAGCCCCAGCATTTT.

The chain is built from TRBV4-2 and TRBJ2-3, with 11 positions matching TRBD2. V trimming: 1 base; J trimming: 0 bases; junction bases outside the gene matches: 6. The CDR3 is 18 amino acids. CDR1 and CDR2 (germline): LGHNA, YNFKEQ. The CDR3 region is CASSQASSGGTSTDTQYF. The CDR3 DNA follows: TGTGCCAGCAGCCAAGCGTCTAGCGGGGGGACTAGCACAGATACGCAGTATTTT.

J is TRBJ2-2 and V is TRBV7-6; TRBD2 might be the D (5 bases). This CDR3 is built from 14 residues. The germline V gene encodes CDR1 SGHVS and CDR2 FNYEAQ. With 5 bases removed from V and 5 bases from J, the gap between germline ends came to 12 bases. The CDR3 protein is CASSRELETGELFF. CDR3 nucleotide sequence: TGTGCCAGCAGCCGAGAACTAGAGACCGGGGAGCTGTTTTTT.

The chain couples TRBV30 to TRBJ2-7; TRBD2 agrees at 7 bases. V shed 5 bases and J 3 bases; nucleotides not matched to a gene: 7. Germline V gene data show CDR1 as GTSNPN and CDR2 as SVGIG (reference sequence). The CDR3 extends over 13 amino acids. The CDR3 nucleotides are TGTGCCTGGCGGAGCGGGGCAGTCTACGAGCAGTACTTC. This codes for CAWRSGAVYEQYF.

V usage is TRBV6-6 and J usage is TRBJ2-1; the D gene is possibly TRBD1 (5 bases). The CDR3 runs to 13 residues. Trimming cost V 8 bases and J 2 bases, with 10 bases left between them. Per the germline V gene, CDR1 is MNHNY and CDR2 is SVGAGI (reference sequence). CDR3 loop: CASGARTYNEQFF. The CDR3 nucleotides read TGTGCCAGCGGGGCAAGGACCTACAATGAGCAGTTCTTC.

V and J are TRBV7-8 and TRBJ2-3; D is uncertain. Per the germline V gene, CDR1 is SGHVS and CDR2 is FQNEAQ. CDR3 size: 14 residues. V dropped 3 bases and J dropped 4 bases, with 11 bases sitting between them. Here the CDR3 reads CASSFQGMADTQYF. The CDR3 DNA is TGTGCCAGCAGCTTCCAAGGCATGGCAGATACGCAGTATTTT. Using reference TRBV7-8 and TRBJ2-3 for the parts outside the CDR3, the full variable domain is GAGVSQSPRYKVAKRGQDVALRCDPISGHVSLFWYQQALGQGPEFLTYFQNEAQLDKSGLPSDRFFAERPEGSVSTLKIQRTQQEDSAVYLCASSFQGMADTQYFGPGTRLTVL.

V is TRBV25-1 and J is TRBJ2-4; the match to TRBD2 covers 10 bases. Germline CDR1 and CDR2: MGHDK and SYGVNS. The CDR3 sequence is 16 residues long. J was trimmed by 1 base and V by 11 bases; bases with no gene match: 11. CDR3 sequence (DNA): TGTGCCTCTCGAGCGGGGGGGGCCCGGGCCAAAAACATTCAGTACTTC. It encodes CASRAGGARAKNIQYF.

The CDR3 region has the DNA TGCGCCAGCACAGCGGGGGGTTACAATGAGCAGTTCTTC. Residues: CASTAGGYNEQFF. The rearrangement links TRBV5-1 to TRBJ2-1; 9 bases fit TRBD2. Trimming took 6 bases from V and 4 from J; bases not matched to a gene: 2. CDR1 is SGHRS and CDR2 is YFSETQ in the germline V gene. The CDR3 totals 13 residues.

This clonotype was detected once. The CDR3 DNA is TGTGCCAGCAGTTACATTCCCGGGGGACTTAGCACAGATACGCAGTATTTT. As protein: CASSYIPGGLSTDTQYF. V usage is TRBV6-2 or TRBV6-3 and J usage is TRBJ2-3; D perhaps matches TRBD2 (6 bases). This CDR3 region has 17 residues. Germline lookup yields CDR1 MNHEY and CDR2 SVGEGT. V was trimmed by 2 bases and J by 0 bases, leaving 15 bases between them.

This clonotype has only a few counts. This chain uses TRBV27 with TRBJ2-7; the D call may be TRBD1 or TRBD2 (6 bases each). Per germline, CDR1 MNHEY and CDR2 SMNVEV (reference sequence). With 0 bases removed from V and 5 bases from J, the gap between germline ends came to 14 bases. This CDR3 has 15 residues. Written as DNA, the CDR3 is TGTGCCAGCAGTTTATCCACGGGGGCCCGCGACGAGCAGTACTTC. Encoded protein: CASSLSTGARDEQYF.

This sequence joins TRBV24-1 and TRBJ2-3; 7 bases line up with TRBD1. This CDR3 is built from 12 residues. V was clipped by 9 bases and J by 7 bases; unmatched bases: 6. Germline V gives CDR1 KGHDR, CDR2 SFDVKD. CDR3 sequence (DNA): TGTGCCACCGGGACAGATTTAAATACGCAGTATTTT. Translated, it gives CATGTDLNTQYF.

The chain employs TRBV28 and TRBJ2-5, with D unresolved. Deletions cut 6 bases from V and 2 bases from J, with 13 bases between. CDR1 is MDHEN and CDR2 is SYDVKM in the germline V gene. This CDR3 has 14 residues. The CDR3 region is CASSRGPGQETQYF. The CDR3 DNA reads TGTGCCAGCAGCCGAGGACCCGGGCAAGAGACCCAGTACTTC.

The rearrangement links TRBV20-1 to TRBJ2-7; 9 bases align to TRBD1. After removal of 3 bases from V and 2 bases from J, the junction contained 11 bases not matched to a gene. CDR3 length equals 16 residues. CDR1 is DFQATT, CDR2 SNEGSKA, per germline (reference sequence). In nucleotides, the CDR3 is TGCAGTGCTAGTGGGGCCGGGACAGGGTACCCCTACGAGCAGTACTTC. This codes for CSASGAGTGYPYEQYF.

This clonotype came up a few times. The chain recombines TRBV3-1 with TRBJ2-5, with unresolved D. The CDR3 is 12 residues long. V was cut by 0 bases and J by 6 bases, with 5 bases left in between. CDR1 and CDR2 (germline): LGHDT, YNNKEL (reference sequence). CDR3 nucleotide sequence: TGTGCCAGCAGCCAAGAGGAAAAGACCCAGTACTTC. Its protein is CASSQEEKTQYF.

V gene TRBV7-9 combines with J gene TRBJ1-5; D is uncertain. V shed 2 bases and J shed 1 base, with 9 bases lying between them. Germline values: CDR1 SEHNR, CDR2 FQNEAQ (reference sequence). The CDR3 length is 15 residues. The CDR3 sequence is CASSLTDSSNQPQHF. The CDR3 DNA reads TGTGCCAGCAGCTTAACCGATTCGAGCAATCAGCCCCAGCATTTT.

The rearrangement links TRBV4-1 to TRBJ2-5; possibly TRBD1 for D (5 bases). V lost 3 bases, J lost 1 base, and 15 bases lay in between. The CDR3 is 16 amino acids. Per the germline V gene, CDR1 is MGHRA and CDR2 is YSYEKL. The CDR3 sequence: CASSQSQGLLQETQYF. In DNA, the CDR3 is TGCGCCAGCAGCCAGAGCCAGGGCCTACTCCAAGAGACCCAGTACTTC.

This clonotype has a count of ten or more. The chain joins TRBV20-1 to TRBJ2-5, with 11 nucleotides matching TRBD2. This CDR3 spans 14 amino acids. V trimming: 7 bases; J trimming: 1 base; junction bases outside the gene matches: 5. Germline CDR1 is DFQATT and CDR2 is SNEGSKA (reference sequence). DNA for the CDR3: TGCAGTGAACTAGCGGGGGAGATCCAAGAGACCCAGTACTTC. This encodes CSELAGEIQETQYF.

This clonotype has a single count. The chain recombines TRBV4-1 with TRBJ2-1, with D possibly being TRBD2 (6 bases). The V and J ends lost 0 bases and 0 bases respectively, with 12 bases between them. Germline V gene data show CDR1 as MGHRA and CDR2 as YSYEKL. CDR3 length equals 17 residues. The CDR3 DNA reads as TGCGCCAGCAGCCAAGAACCCCGGGAGTACTCCTACAATGAGCAGTTCTTC. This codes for CASSQEPREYSYNEQFF.

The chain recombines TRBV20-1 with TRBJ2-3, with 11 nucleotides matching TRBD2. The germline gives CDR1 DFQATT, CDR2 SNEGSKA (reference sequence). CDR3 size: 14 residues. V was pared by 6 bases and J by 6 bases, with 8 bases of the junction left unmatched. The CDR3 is CSASSTSGGDTQYF. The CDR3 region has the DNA TGCAGTGCCTCTTCAACTAGCGGGGGTGATACGCAGTATTTT.

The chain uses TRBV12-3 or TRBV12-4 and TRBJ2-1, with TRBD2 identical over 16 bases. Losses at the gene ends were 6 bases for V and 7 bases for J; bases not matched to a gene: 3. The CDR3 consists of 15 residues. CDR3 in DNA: TGTGCCAGCAGGGGACTAGCGGGGGGGTTAAATGAGCAGTTCTTC. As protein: CASRGLAGGLNEQFF.

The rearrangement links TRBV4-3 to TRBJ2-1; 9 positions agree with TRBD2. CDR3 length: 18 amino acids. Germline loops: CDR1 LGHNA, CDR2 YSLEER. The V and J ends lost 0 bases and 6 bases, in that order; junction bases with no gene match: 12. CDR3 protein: CASSQDPSLAGAVNEQFF. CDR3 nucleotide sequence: TGCGCCAGCAGCCAAGATCCTAGCTTAGCGGGGGCTGTCAATGAGCAGTTCTTC.

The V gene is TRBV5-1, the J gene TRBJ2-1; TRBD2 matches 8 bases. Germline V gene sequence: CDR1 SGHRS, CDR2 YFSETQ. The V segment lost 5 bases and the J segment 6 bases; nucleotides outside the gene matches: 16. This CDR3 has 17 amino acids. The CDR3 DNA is TGCGCCAGCAGTCAGATGCTAACGGGACTAGATATCAATGAGCAGTTCTTC. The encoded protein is CASSQMLTGLDINEQFF.

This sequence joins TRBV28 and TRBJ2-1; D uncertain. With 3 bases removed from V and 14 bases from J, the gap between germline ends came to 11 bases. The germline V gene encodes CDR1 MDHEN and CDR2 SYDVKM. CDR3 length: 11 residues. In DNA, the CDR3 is TGTGCCAGCAGTTTCCAGACGGCTAAGTTCTTC. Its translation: CASSFQTAKFF.